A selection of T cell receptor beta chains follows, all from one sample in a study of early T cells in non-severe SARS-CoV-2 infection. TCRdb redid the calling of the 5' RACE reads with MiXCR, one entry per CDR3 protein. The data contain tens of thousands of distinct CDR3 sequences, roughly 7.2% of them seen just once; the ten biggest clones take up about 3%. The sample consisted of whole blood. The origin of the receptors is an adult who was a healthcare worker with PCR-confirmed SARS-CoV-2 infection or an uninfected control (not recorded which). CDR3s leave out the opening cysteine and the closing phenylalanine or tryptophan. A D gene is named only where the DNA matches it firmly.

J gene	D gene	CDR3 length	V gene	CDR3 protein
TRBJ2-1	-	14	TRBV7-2	ASSLNLGSSYNEQF
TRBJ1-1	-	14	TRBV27	ASRQILGGANTEAF
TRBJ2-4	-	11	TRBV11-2	ASSGHPRGIQY
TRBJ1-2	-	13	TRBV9	ASSVGEGGVFGYT
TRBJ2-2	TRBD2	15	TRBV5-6	ASSEGLAGPDTGELF
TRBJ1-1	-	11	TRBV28	ASRLTENTEAF
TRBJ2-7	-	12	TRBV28	ASSPGPGEYEQY
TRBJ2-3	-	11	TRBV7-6	ASSAFDGTTQY
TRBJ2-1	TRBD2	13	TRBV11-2	ASSLVAGGLYEQF
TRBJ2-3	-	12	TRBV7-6	ASSLGSRTDTQY
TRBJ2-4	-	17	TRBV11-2	ASSPLRRQSSRGSHIQY
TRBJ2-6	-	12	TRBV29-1	SVDHGPGANVLT
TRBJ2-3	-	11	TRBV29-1	SVAEPVPDTQY
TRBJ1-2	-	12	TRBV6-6	ASSSPGQTYGYT
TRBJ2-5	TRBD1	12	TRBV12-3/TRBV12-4	ASSPGTGIETQY
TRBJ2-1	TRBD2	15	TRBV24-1	ATSDTKRESSYNEQF
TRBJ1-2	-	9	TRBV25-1	ATGTHYGYT
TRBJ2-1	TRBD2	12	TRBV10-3	AISYGTSIDEQF
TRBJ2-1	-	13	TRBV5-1	ASSLGRALVPEQF
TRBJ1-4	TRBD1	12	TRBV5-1	ASSLDRGREKLF
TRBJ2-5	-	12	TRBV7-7	ASSTGPSLETQY
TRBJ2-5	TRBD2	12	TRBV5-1	ASGMTSGTETQY
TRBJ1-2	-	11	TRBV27	ASSQGTGDGYT
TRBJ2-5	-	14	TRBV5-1	ASSLAGYTGQETQY
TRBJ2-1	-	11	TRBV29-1	SVGDSRYNEQF
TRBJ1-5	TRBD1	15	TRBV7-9	ASSLDRVGKANQPQH
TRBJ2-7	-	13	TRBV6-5	ASSRDGDAGYEQY
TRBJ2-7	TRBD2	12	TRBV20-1	SATLAGPSYEQY